Sequencing of this T cell receptor (beta chain) was carried out in a study of shared clonotypes between healthy human individuals. Study findings and constraints: The generation probabilities recorded for non-shared clonotypes fell below those of clonotypes shared by all four donors. Clonotype sharing among donors likely depends on sequencing depth. Naive CD4 clonotypes were shared across a few donors at roughly 5%.

Authors' data handling: Junction-only sequences without quality scores came from ImmunoSEQ, so filtering differed. Sequenced by immunoSEQ multiplex PCR; TCRdb stores in-frame clones only, minus some. The DNA was the basis for D and trimming; V, J and clone size are from that table. The sample consists of under 1,900,000 clones, approximately 98.5% of them appearing once. This CDR3 is built from 14 residues. Germline CDR1 reads SGHNT; CDR2 reads YYREEE (reference sequence). V lost 4 bases, J lost 4 bases, and 14 bases lay in between. This clone was recorded only once. Its antigen is unidentified. Sequencing was carried out using naive CD4+ T cells sorted from blood. Subset in this sample: CD45RA+ positively selected. The J gene is TRBJ2-5, the V gene TRBV5-4; D is unclear. The TCR originated in a man under 40 in good health. In DNA, the CDR3 is TGTGCCAGCAGCCTTGAACCCGGCGGAGAGACCCAGTACTTC. Protein sequence: CASSLEPGGETQYF. Supplemented by reference TRBV5-4 and TRBJ2-5, the full variable domain reads ETGVTQSPTHLIKTRGQQVTLRCSSQSGHNTVSWYQQALGQGPQFIFQYYREEENGRGNFPPRFSGLQFPNYSSELNVNALELDDSALYLCASSLEPGGETQYFGPGTRLLVL.